This T cell receptor beta chain emerged from a study of T-cell reconstitution after alpha-beta-depleted transplantation in children. Preparation of the TCRbeta library was carried out with unique molecular identifiers. In TCRdb, the PCR reads were re-called with MiXCR into one record per CDR3 protein. The sample contains under 400,000 distinct CDR3 sequences, roughly 21% of which appear only once. This clonotype was detected a few times. Its antigen is still unknown. The study, taken as a whole, reports: Some patients owed their high day-60 TCRbeta diversity to surviving recipient T cells and thymic progenitors.

Germline assignment: CDR1 MGHRA and CDR2 YSYEKL. V lost 0 bases and J lost 9, with 6 bases in between. This CDR3 contains 11 residues. The chain joins TRBV4-1 to TRBJ2-7; perhaps TRBD1 as D (5 bases). The receptor comes from a male patient under 18 who had a stem cell transplant for acute lymphoblastic leukemia, so the T cells may come from the graft donor. The sequencing here drew on PBMCs, mostly from graft donor cells, taken 180 days after TCRalphabeta/CD19-depleted stem cell transplant. The DNA of the CDR3 is TGCGCCAGCAGCCAAGACAGGGTGCAGTACTTC. Translating it yields CASSQDRVQYF.